The T cell receptor (beta chain) under discussion was sequenced for a study of blood T cells in healthy people across ages. Study outcomes and limitations: Naive and antigen-experienced cells could not be conclusively compared, given unsorted PBMCs.

CDR3 length equals 13 residues. Germline values: CDR1 MNHNY, CDR2 SVGAGI (reference sequence). V dropped 5 bases and J dropped 5 bases, with 12 bases sitting between them. This clonotype has just a few counts. Its antigen is unidentified. The use of a sample-barcoded 5' primer and a J-beta primer mix characterized a second PCR of about 7 to 12 cycles. Each cDNA molecule was tagged by a template-switch adaptor that had 12 random nucleotides. A single record per CDR3 protein comes from TCRdb applying MiXCR to the 5' RACE reads. The sample includes about 1.8 million distinct CDR3 sequences, 49% of them seen just once.

The specimen sequenced was blood. The sequence derives from a woman between 40 and 55 years old in good health. The chain links TRBV6-6 to TRBJ2-5; possibly TRBD2 for D (5 bases). As DNA, the CDR3 is TGTGCCAGCAGTCCGCGGGTGATGGAGACCCAGTACTTC. This translates into CASSPRVMETQYF.